The source of this T cell receptor (beta chain) is a study of T-cell memory formation after mild COVID-19. About the research overall: For the most part, TCR clusters were specific to one donor.

This clonotype was seen repeatedly, ten times or more. What it recognizes is unknown. Germline V gene data show CDR1 as MGHRA and CDR2 as YSYEKL. The CDR3 has 16 amino acids. V lost 1 base, J lost 0 bases, and 2 bases stayed unmatched. TCRdb reanalysed the 5' RACE reads using MiXCR and keeps one entry per CDR3 protein. Among about 49,000 distinct CDR3 sequences listed, approximately 7.6% were seen once. Notes on the study in general: Of the contracting clones, CD4+ ones lay mainly in CM and EM, and CD8+ ones in EMRA. Within pre-infection memory, some responding clones were found, suggesting cross-reactive memory joined.

The sample consisted of PBMCs or a T cell subset sorted from them (not recorded which). The sequence came from a man younger than 30 who had mild COVID-19 (a few samples of this study predate the infection). Cell type and time point are not known. This chain connects TRBV4-1 to TRBJ2-3, with 9 nucleotides matching TRBD1. The CDR3, as DNA: TGCGCCAGCAGCCAAGGGGGGACAGGGAGCACAGATACGCAGTATTTT. The encoded protein is CASSQGGTGSTDTQYF.